This T cell receptor beta chain was sequenced for a study of shared clonotypes between healthy human individuals. Study-level information: Those who served as donors were two women and a few men between the ages of 18 and 49. Three plates each covered CD4 naive and memory; CD8 naive two, CD8 memory one. Study-wide points: Non-shared clonotypes had lower generation probabilities than those shared by all four donors.

Remarks on this clone: Its cognate antigen is unknown.

CD8 cells regarded as naive lacked CD45RO, were positively chosen for CCR7, and omitted terminally differentiated effector memory CD45RA+ cells. The donors, all of them Caucasian adults, lived in Nashville, Tennessee. Germline CDR1 LNHDA, CDR2 SQIVND (reference sequence). V lost 5 bases, J lost 8 bases, and 14 bases lay in between. CDR3 length: 13 residues. Produced via immunoSEQ multiplex PCR; TCRdb's table is partial and in-frame only. The profile covers under 850,000 clones, with more than 85% appearing a single time and around 24% taken by the ten largest. The clonotype comes from a man aged 30-40 years in good health. V usage is TRBV19 and J usage is TRBJ2-3; D tentatively reads TRBD1 or TRBD2 (5 bases each). Sequenced material: naive CD8+ T cells sorted from blood. CDR3 in DNA: TGTGCCAGTAGTCGTACGCTAGGGACTACGCAGTATTTT. Its translation: CASSRTLGTTQYF.